Shown below are 25 T cell receptor beta chains from a single sample sequenced in a study of T cell responses to AZD1222 COVID-19 vaccine. The repertoire was sequenced with immunoSEQ multiplex PCR; TCRdb's copy has only in-frame clones and lacks some. Among 100,000 to 150,000 clones, roughly 92% were seen once, and the ten largest hold approximately 1.5%. The sequencing here drew on peripheral blood, taken on day 0 of AZD1222 vaccination. The receptors stem from an adult in good health.

This clone was recorded only once. The chain joins TRBV6-5 to TRBJ1-2; perhaps TRBD1 as D (5 bases). The CDR3 has 13 residues. CDR1 MNHEY and CDR2 SVGAGI come from the germline V gene. V lost 4 bases and J 5 bases, leaving 11 bases between the germline ends. The CDR3 coding sequence is TGTGCCAGCAGTTCTCCCGGGACGTATGGCTACACCTTC. This codes for CASSSPGTYGYTF.

The gene calls are TRBV19 and TRBJ2-7; D is uncertain. The CDR3 spans 14 residues. Germline V gene sequence: CDR1 LNHDA, CDR2 SQIVND (reference sequence). V lost 2 bases and J lost 0, with 8 bases in between. The CDR3 DNA reads TGTGCCAGTAGTATAAGCGTCAGCTCCTACGAGCAGTACGTC. Its translation: CASSISVSSYEQYV.

This sequence joins TRBV6-5 and TRBJ2-5; TRBD1 might be the D (6 bases). V lost 5 bases and J lost 2, with 12 bases in between. This CDR3 is built from 14 residues. Germline assignment: CDR1 MNHEY and CDR2 SVGAGI. CDR3 nucleotide sequence: TGTGCCAGCAGTCGCAGGGGATTGCAAGAGACCCAGTACTTC. The encoded protein is CASSRRGLQETQYF.

The chain recombines TRBV9 with TRBJ2-2; D is perhaps TRBD1 (5 bases). The length of the CDR3 is 15 residues. V was pared by 4 bases and J by 1 base, with 11 bases between. Germline V gene data show CDR1 as SGDLS and CDR2 as YYNGEE. CDR3 loop: CASSPRVGNTGELFF. Written as DNA, the CDR3 is TGTGCCAGCAGCCCCAGGGTGGGGAACACCGGGGAGCTGTTTTTT.

V gene TRBV3-1 (or the pseudogene TRBV3-2) combines with J gene TRBJ1-1; D remains ambiguous. Trimming stripped 6 bases from V and 5 bases from J, with 16 bases between. Germline V gene lookup returns CDR1 LGHDT and CDR2 YNNKEL (reference sequence). The CDR3 spans 14 residues. The CDR3 coding sequence is TGTGCCAGCAGAGACCCGGGTCTTGGGACTGAAGCTTTCTTT. Encoded protein: CASRDPGLGTEAFF.

This chain joins TRBV7-3 and TRBJ1-6, with D perhaps matching TRBD1 (5 bases). Trimming pared 5 bases from V and 6 bases from J, leaving 8 bases between. The V gene's germline CDR1 is SGHTA and CDR2 FQGTGA. This CDR3 is built from 13 residues. Here the CDR3 reads CASSLQGNSPLHF. For the CDR3, the DNA is TGTGCCAGCAGCCTTCAGGGTAATTCACCCCTCCACTTT.

The genes are TRBV11-2 and TRBJ2-7; the match to TRBD2 covers 14 bases. CDR3 length equals 15 residues. After removal of 5 bases from V and 6 bases from J, the junction contained 6 bases not matched to a gene. Germline V CDR1 and CDR2: SGHAT, FQNNGV. CDR3 in amino acids: CASSPGLAGGFEQYV. In nucleotides, the CDR3 is TGTGCCAGCAGCCCTGGACTAGCGGGAGGCTTCGAGCAGTACGTC.

The chain has TRBV5-8 and TRBJ2-1, with 12 nucleotides matching TRBD2. This CDR3 has 15 amino acids. Germline lookup yields CDR1 SGHTS and CDR2 YDEGEE. The junction had 5 bases not matched to a gene; V was cut back by 3 bases and J by 7 bases. The CDR3 sequence: CASSSRTSGTNEQFF. CDR3 nucleotide sequence: TGTGCCAGCAGCTCCCGGACTAGCGGGACTAATGAGCAGTTCTTC.

The rearrangement links TRBV7-9 to TRBJ2-3; D is possibly TRBD1 or TRBD2 (5 bases each). V lost 4 bases to trimming and J lost 5 bases, with 19 bases between them. This CDR3 region has 16 residues. Germline CDR1 is SEHNR and CDR2 is FQNEAQ (reference sequence). As DNA, the CDR3 is TGTGCCAGCAGCTCCCCCGGGACCGTCCACAGAGATACGCAGTATTTT. Translation gives CASSSPGTVHRDTQYF.

The V call is TRBV27, the J call TRBJ1-1; TRBD1 agrees at 7 bases. This CDR3 region has 17 residues. V was clipped by 4 bases and J by 1 base; unmatched bases: 12. Germline V gene lookup returns CDR1 MNHEY and CDR2 SMNVEV (reference sequence). The CDR3 spells CASSWSMVGQQNTEAFF. The CDR3 DNA follows: TGTGCCAGCAGTTGGTCGATGGTGGGACAGCAGAACACTGAAGCTTTCTTT.

The chain couples TRBV6-5 to TRBJ1-4; D perhaps matches TRBD1 (6 bases). In germline, CDR1 is MNHEY, CDR2 SVGAGI. With 2 bases removed from V and 0 bases from J, the gap between germline ends came to 10 bases. This CDR3 has 16 amino acids. The CDR3 region has the DNA TGTGCCAGCAGTTACGACAGGCAAGCAACTAATGAAAAACTGTTTTTT. Its translation: CASSYDRQATNEKLFF.

The V gene is TRBV18, the J gene TRBJ2-5; a weak D match, TRBD1 (5 bases). This CDR3 region has 13 residues. CDR1 and CDR2 (germline): KGHSH, LQKENI. The V and J ends lost 4 bases and 0 bases respectively, with 6 bases between them. Here the CDR3 DNA reads TGTGCCAGCTCACAGGGGTACCAAGAGACCCAGTACTTC. Its protein is CASSQGYQETQYF.

The chain recombines TRBV5-1 with TRBJ1-1; D uncertain. Per germline, CDR1 SGHRS and CDR2 YFSETQ. The CDR3 loop spans 12 amino acids. With 3 bases removed from V and 7 bases from J, the gap between germline ends came to 10 bases. The CDR3 coding sequence is TGCGCCAGCAGCTCGGAGGACTATGAAGCTTTCTTT. It is translated as CASSSEDYEAFF.

The V gene is TRBV11-3, the J gene TRBJ2-3; D may be TRBD1 or TRBD2 (5 bases each). Trimming shortened V by 3 bases and J by 0 bases, and 13 bases separated the two germline ends. The CDR3 is made up of 16 amino acids. Germline values: CDR1 SGHNT, CDR2 YENEEA. The CDR3 reads CASSFASGTSTDTQYF. In nucleotides, the CDR3 is TGTGCCAGCAGCTTCGCCTCCGGGACCAGCACAGATACGCAGTATTTT.

This chain links TRBV19 with TRBJ1-6, with D tentatively TRBD1 (5 bases). There are 17 residues in the CDR3. V lost 4 bases and J 7 bases, leaving 20 bases between the germline ends. Germline lookup yields CDR1 LNHDA and CDR2 SQIVND (reference sequence). The CDR3 sequence is CASSTLDRGLGNSPLHF. In nucleotides, the CDR3 is TGTGCCAGTAGTACTTTGGATAGGGGCCTCGGGAATTCACCCCTCCACTTT.

Only a few counts were recorded for this clone. At the DNA level, this CDR3 is encoded by other sequences in the same sample as well. The chain has TRBV3-1 (or the pseudogene TRBV3-2) and TRBJ1-5; a possible D gene is TRBD1 (5 bases). The CDR3 spans 15 residues. V dropped 1 base and J dropped 3 bases, with 10 bases sitting between them. Germline lookup yields CDR1 LGHDT and CDR2 YNNKEL (reference sequence). The CDR3 loop is CASSQGGGNNQPQHF. The CDR3 DNA reads TGTGCCAGCAGCCAAGGGGGGGGAAACAATCAGCCCCAGCATTTT.

This chain uses TRBV29-1 with TRBJ1-1; 7 bases fit TRBD1. The CDR3 covers 15 residues. Germline CDR1 is SQVTM and CDR2 is ANQGSEA. Trimming took 3 bases from V and 0 from J; bases not matched to a gene: 7. The CDR3 region is CSVDGRGRMNTEAFF. Written as DNA, the CDR3 is TGCAGCGTTGACGGGAGGGGGCGGATGAACACTGAAGCTTTCTTT.

The chain employs TRBV12-5 and TRBJ1-2; no definite D call. V was shortened by 6 bases and J by 1 base, with 15 bases between the two germline ends. The germline V gene has CDR1 LGHNT and CDR2 FRNRAP. The CDR3 totals 15 residues. The CDR3 DNA sequence: TGTGCTAGTGGCTTCCCGGAAAACCGTAACTATGGCTACACCTTC. Amino acids: CASGFPENRNYGYTF.

The rearrangement uses TRBV19 and TRBJ2-3; possibly TRBD1 or TRBD2 for D (6 bases each). Trimming took 4 bases from V and 1 from J, leaving 15 bases between them. The CDR3 consists of 16 residues. Germline lookup yields CDR1 LNHDA and CDR2 SQIVND (reference sequence). The CDR3 DNA follows: TGTGCCAGTAGTACGCTCGGGGGCTATGGCACAGATACGCAGTATTTT. Amino acid sequence: CASSTLGGYGTDTQYF.

The chain recombines TRBV6-5 with TRBJ1-2, with D unresolved. V lost 0 bases and J lost 3, with 8 bases in between. The CDR3 is 14 amino acids. Germline V gene lookup returns CDR1 MNHEY and CDR2 SVGAGI. DNA of the CDR3: TGTGCCAGCAGTTACTCGAACGAACACTATGGCTACACCTTC. It specifies CASSYSNEHYGYTF.

This clone was seen a single time. J is TRBJ1-5 and V is TRBV2, with D possibly matching TRBD1 (5 bases). The ends were cut back, 5 bases at V and 1 base at J, with 24 bases in the middle. This CDR3 comprises 19 residues. Germline CDR1 is SNHLY and CDR2 is FYNNEI. The CDR3 DNA follows: TGTGCCAGCAGTACTCCTCCCGAAGGTAGGGACGGAAGCAATCAGCCCCAGCATTTT. Its protein is CASSTPPEGRDGSNQPQHF.

The table lists this clone with a count of one. V usage is TRBV10-3 and J usage is TRBJ1-3, with 8 positions matching TRBD1. Germline CDR1 reads ENHRY; CDR2 reads SYGVKD. The CDR3 runs 16 residues. The J segment lost 2 bases and the V segment lost 5 bases, leaving 8 bases of the junction unmatched. The CDR3 reads CAISSGTGGPGNTIYF. The CDR3 DNA sequence: TGTGCCATCAGTTCCGGGACAGGAGGACCTGGAAACACCATATATTTT.

The gene calls are TRBV12-5 and TRBJ1-3; unclear D gene. V shed 3 bases and J shed 4 bases, with 10 bases lying between them. Germline V CDR1 and CDR2: LGHNT, FRNRAP. The CDR3 has 14 amino acids. The CDR3 here is CASGFEVGGNTIYF. For the CDR3, the DNA is TGTGCTAGTGGTTTTGAAGTAGGAGGAAACACCATATATTTT.

The chain combines TRBV2 with TRBJ1-2; 8 bases match TRBD1. Per germline, CDR1 SNHLY and CDR2 FYNNEI. There are 16 residues in the CDR3. V lost 4 bases to trimming and J lost 0 bases; unmatched junction nucleotides: 7. In nucleotides, the CDR3 is TGTGCCAGCAGTGGGTTCGACAGGGGTACTAACTATGGCTACACCTTC. Protein: CASSGFDRGTNYGYTF.

The chain employs TRBV3-1 (or the pseudogene TRBV3-2) and TRBJ2-1; TRBD1 agrees at 9 bases. This CDR3 spans 13 amino acids. The germline V gene has CDR1 LGHDT and CDR2 YNNKEL (reference sequence). The V and J ends lost 5 bases and 8 bases, in that order; junction bases with no gene match: 4. CDR3 sequence reads: CASSLTGGHEQFF. CDR3 nucleotides: TGTGCCAGCAGCTTAACAGGGGGCCATGAGCAGTTCTTC.